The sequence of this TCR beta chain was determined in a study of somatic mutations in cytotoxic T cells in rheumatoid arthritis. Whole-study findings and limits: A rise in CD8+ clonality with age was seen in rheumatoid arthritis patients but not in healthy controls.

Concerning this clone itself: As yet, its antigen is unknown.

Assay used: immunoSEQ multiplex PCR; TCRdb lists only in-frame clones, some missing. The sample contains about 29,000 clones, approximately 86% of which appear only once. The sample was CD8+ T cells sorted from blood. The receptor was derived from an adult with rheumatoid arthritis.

Here the CDR3 reads CASSPLTKTGPRETQYF. The CDR3 nucleotides read TGTGCCAGCAGCCCATTAACGAAGACAGGGCCCCGAGAGACCCAGTACTTC. V usage is TRBV2 and J usage is TRBJ2-5; 7 bases fit TRBD1. Germline trimming cut 6 bases from V and 4 bases from J; bases unmatched to any gene: 17. Looked up from germline, CDR1 is SNHLY and CDR2 is FYNNEI. The CDR3 covers 17 residues.